This TCR beta chain is from a study of blood T cell repertoires in COVID-19 (TCRdb year 2020). Background on the whole study: Samples covering the acute and convalescent phases of COVID-19 were provided by collaborators in the United States, Italy and Spain. The prospective study material was composed of cDNA or gDNA derived from T cells, B-cell-depleted T cells, or PBMCs. Subjects who had been exposed to COVID-19, were actively infected with it, or had recovered from it provided the deeply sampled blood TCRbeta repertoires that made up the dataset. The repertoires were released in a freely available public database intended as a resource for research on the immune response to SARS-CoV-2. The samples were drawn from the first 160 participants of the ongoing ImmuneRACE study and from over 950 subjects provided by 6 global collaborators. The sample metadata nearly always contained a de-identified subject ID, COVID-19 status, age in years and sex. Where HLA class I and class II types were available, the types were taken from metadata supplied by the sample provider, not from assay-based typing. The investigation overall reported the following: The quantity of clinical and demographic metadata differed by source and by participant and was supplied without curation.

Measured from the cysteine to the phenylalanine, the CDR3 is 15 residues long. This entry keeps only the CDR3 DNA: 45 bases, framed from base 1. At the junction V is shortened by 6 bases and J by 1 base, with 13 bases in between. As encoded in the germline V gene, CDR1 is ENHRY while CDR2 is SYGVKD. TCRbeta CDR3 regions were amplified from genomic DNA using the immunoSEQ Assay, a bias-controlled multiplex PCR. As for the authors' bioinformatics: The number of nucleated cells in each sample was estimated by amplification of reference gene primers within the assay. Sequence reads were collapsed and filtered to measure the absolute abundance of every unique TCRbeta CDR3 rearrangement. Productive Simpson clonality was computed per sample as the square root of Simpson's diversity index over productive rearrangements. TCRdb limited this immuneACCESS table to in-frame rearrangements with V and J called. A share of clones is missing; checked studies link under half to unresolved V genes, and the rest is unexplained. V and J calls and clone size follow that table, whereas D and trimming were derived from the DNA. For this sample there are 250,000 or so clones; 80% to 85% appear just once. About 3.5% of the sample goes to the ten largest clones.

In the prospective study, participants were roughly 18 to 100 years old, resided in about 25 geographic areas of the United States, and were enrolled through a virtual design. Cohort assignment in the prospective study relied on participant-reported clinical history from a screening survey and a study questionnaire. ImmuneRACE Cohort 3 recovered participants were defined by two consecutive negative NP/OP PCR tests, healthcare professional clearance, or symptom resolution. In the prospective study, mobile phlebotomists collected whole blood, serum and a nasopharyngeal or oropharyngeal swab from each participant. Participants in the prospective study had the option to provide additional blood draws and questionnaires over a roughly 2-month period. Before DNA extraction, blood samples from the prospective study were shipped at room temperature or frozen. With regard to this clone: Its antigen target is currently unknown. Base-call qualities are not available, and no considerably larger clone is one nucleotide away.

Sequencing was done on a sample of PBMCs or T cells enriched from blood (not recorded which). This sequence uses TRBV10-3 and TRBJ2-4; the D region possibly corresponds to TRBD2 (5 bases align). The origin of this receptor is a man in his fifties or sixties who had recovered from COVID-19. The nucleotide sequence is TGTGCCATCAGCTCGGATAGCGCGGCCAAAAACATTCAGTACTTC. Its translation reads: CAISSDSAAKNIQYF.